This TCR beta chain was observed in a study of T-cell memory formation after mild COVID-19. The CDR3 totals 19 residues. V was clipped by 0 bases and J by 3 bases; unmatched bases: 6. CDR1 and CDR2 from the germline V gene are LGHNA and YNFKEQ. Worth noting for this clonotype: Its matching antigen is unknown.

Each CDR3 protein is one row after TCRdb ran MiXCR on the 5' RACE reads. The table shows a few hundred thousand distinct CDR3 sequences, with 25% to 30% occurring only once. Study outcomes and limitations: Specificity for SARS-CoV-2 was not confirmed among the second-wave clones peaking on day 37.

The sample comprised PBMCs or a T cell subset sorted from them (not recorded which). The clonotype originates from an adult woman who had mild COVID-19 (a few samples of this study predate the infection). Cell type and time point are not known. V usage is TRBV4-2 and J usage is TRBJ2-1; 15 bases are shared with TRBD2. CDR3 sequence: CASSQDPGLAGGIYNEQFF. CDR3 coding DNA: TGTGCCAGCAGCCAAGACCCGGGACTAGCGGGAGGCATCTACAATGAGCAGTTCTTC.